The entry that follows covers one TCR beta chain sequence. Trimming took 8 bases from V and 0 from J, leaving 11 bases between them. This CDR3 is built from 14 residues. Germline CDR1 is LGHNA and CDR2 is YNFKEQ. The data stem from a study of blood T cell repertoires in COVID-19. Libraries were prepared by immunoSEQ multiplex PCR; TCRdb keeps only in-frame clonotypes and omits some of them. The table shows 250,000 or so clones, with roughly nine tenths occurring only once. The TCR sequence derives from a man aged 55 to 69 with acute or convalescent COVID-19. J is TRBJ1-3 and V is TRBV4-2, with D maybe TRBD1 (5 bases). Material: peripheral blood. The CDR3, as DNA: TGTGCCAGCTCCCGCGGGACCTCTGGAAACACCATATATTTT. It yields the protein CASSRGTSGNTIYF.